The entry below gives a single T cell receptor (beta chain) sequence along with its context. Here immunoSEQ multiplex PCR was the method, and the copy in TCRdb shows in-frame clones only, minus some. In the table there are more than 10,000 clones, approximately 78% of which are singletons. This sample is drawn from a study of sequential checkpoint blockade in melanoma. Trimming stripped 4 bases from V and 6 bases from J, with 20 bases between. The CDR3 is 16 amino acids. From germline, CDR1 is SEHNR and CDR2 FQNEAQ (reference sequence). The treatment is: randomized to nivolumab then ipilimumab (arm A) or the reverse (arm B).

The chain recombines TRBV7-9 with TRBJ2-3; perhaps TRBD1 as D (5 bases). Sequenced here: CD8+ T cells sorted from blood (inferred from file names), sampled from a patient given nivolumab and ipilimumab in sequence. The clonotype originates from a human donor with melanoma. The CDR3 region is CASSSLIRVPGDTQYF. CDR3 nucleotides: TGTGCCAGCAGCTCCCTGATCAGGGTCCCCGGGGATACGCAGTATTTT.